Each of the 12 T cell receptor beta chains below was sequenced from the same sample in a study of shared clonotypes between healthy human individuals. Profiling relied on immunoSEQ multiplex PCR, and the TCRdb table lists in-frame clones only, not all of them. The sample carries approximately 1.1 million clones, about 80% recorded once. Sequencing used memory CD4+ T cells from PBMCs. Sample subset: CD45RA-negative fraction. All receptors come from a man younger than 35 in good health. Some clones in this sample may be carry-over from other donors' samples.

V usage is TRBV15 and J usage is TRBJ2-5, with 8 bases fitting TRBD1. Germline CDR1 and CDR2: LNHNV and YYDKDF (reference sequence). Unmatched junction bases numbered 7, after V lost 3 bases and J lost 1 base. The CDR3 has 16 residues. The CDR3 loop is CATSRSLQGGQETQYF. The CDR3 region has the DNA TGTGCCACCAGCAGGTCCCTACAGGGGGGCCAAGAGACCCAGTACTTC. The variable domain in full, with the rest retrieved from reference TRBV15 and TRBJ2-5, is DAMVIQNPRYQVTQFGKPVTLSCSQTLNHNVMYWYQQKSSQAPKLLFHYYDKDFNNEADTPDNFQSRRPNTSFCFLDIRSPGLGDTAMYLCATSRSLQGGQETQYFGPGTRLLVL.

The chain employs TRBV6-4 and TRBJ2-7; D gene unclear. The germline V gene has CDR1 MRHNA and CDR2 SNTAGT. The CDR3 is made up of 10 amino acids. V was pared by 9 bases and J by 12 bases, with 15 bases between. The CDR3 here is CARTQLTSYF. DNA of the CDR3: TGTGCCAGGACGCAGCTTACTTCGTACTTC.

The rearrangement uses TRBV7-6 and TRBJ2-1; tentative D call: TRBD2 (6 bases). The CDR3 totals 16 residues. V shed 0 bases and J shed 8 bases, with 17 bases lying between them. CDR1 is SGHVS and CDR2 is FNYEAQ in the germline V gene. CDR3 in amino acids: CASSLAPSGLRYEQFF. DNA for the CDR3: TGTGCCAGCAGCTTAGCCCCTTCGGGACTCCGCTATGAGCAGTTCTTC.

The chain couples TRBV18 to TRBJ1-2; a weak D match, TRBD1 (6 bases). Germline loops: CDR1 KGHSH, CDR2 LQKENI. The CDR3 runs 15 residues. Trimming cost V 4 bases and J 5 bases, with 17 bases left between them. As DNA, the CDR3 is TGTGCCAGCTCACTATACAGGGAATCTCCTTATGGCTACACCTTC. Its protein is CASSLYRESPYGYTF.

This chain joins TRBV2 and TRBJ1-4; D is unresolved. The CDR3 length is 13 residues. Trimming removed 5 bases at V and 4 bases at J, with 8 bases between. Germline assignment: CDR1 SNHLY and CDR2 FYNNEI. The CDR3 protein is CASSYRSNEKLFF. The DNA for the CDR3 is TGTGCCAGCAGTTATAGGAGTAATGAAAAACTGTTTTTT.

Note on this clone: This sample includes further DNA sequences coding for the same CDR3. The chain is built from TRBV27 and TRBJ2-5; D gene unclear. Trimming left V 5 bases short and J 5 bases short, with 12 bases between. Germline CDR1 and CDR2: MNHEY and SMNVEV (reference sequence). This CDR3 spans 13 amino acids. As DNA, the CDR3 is TGTGCCAGCAGTCTCTCTAGTTGGGAGACCCAGTACTTC. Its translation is CASSLSSWETQYF.

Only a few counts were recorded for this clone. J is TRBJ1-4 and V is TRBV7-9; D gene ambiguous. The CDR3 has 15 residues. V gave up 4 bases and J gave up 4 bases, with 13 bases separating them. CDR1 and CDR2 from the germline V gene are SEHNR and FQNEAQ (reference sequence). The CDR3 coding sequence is TGTGCCAGCAGCTCCGGTCAGTCCCGTAATGAAAAACTGTTTTTT. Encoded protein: CASSSGQSRNEKLFF. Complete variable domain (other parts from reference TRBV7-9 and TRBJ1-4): DTGVSQNPRHKITKRGQNVTFRCDPISEHNRLYWYRQTLGQGPEFLTYFQNEAQLEKSRLLSDRFSAERPKGSFSTLEIQRTEQGDSAMYLCASSSGQSRNEKLFFGSGTQLSVL.

The CDR3 reads CASSDRGFADTQYF. The CDR3 DNA reads as TGTGCCAGCAGCGACAGGGGATTCGCAGATACGCAGTATTTT. This chain uses TRBV6-1 with TRBJ2-3; 8 bases match TRBD1. V lost 6 bases to trimming and J lost 4 bases; unmatched junction nucleotides: 6. The CDR3 runs 14 residues. Germline V lookup: CDR1 MNHNS, CDR2 SASEGT.

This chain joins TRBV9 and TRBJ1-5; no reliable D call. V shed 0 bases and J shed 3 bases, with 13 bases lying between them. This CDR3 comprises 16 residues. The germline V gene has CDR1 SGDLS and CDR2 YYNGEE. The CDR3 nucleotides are TGTGCCAGCAGCGTAGGTCTAGGGAGTAACAATCAGCCCCAGCATTTT. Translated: CASSVGLGSNNQPQHF.

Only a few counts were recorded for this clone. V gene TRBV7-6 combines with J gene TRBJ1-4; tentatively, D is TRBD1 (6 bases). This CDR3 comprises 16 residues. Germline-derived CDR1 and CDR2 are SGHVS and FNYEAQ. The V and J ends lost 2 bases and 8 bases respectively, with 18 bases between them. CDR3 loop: CASSLQVGAAGEKLFF. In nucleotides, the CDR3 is TGTGCCAGCAGCTTACAAGTGGGGGCGGCGGGGGAAAAACTGTTTTTT. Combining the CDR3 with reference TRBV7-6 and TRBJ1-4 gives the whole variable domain GAGVSQSPRYKVTKRGQDVALRCDPISGHVSLYWYRQALGQGPEFLTYFNYEAQQDKSGLPNDRFSAERPEGSISTLTIQRTEQRDSAMYRCASSLQVGAAGEKLFFGSGTQLSVL.

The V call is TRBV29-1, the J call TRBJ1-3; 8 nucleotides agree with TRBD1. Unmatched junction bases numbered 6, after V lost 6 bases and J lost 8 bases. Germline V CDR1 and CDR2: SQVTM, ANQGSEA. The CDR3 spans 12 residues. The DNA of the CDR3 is TGCAGCGTCATGACAGGGGAGGACACCATATATTTT. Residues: CSVMTGEDTIYF.

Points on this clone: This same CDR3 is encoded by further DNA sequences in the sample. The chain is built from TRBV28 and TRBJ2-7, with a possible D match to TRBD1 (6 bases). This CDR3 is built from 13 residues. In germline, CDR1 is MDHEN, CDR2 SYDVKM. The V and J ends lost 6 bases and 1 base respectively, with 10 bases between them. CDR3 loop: CASRPGQSYEQYF. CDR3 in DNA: TGTGCCAGCAGACCAGGACAGTCCTACGAGCAGTACTTC.